These T cell receptor beta chains were read from a single sample in a study of response to subunit inactivated influenza vaccine. TCRdb re-called the RT-PCR reads through MiXCR, storing one row per CDR3 protein. The profile shows roughly 570,000 distinct CDR3 sequences, about an eighth of them singletons. Sequencing used PBMCs from blood, obtained around seven weeks after vaccination. The source is a man aged 50-59 years who received an inactivated influenza vaccine. Both conserved end residues are part of each CDR3. The D gene is left open where the match is weak. Only some rows state a clone size, as once, few, many or a class for expanded clones.

cdr3_length	clone_size	d_call	j_call	v_call	cdr3_aa	cdr3_nt
13	-	-	TRBJ2-4	TRBV5-1	CASSQKTGDIQYF	TGCGCCAGCAGTCAAAAAACAGGAGACATTCAGTACTTC
14	-	TRBD2	TRBJ2-4	TRBV9	CASSGGLAGGAQYF	TGTGCCAGCAGCGGAGGACTAGCGGGAGGCGCGCAGTACTTC
13	few	-	TRBJ2-5	TRBV11-2	CASNPLVGETQYF	TGTGCCAGCAACCCTCTAGTTGGGGAGACCCAGTACTTC
16	-	-	TRBJ2-1	TRBV11-1	CASSQSLGSSYNEQFF	TGTGCCAGCAGCCAAAGCCTCGGGAGCTCCTACAATGAGCAGTTCTTC
17	few	-	TRBJ1-4	TRBV20-1	CSARDSRRVSTNEKLFF	TGCAGTGCTAGAGATTCGAGAAGGGTCTCAACTAATGAAAAACTGTTTTTT
12	-	-	TRBJ2-2	TRBV12-3/TRBV12-4	CASLTVAGELFF	TGTGCCAGCCTGACAGTTGCCGGGGAGCTGTTTTTT
20	few	TRBD2	TRBJ2-3	TRBV11-2	CASSFRQRAGGPASTDTQYF	TGTGCCAGCAGCTTCCGCCAAAGAGCGGGAGGGCCGGCTAGCACAGATACGCAGTATTTT
15	-	TRBD1	TRBJ2-7	TRBV5-5	CASSLQGSSTYEQYF	TGTGCCAGCAGCTTACAGGGGTCTTCCACCTACGAGCAGTACTTC
15	few	TRBD2	TRBJ2-1	TRBV28	CASSFGTSEDNEQFF	TGTGCCAGCAGTTTCGGGACTAGCGAAGACAATGAGCAGTTCTTC
19	few	TRBD1	TRBJ2-6	TRBV30	CAWSPLGAGGVLGANVLTF	TGTGCCTGGAGTCCCCTGGGGGCAGGGGGCGTGCTTGGGGCCAACGTCCTGACTTTC
15	-	-	TRBJ1-5	TRBV20-1	CSARKGLTSNQPQHF	TGCAGTGCTAGGAAAGGACTTACGAGCAATCAGCCCCAGCATTTT
15	-	-	TRBJ2-3	TRBV20-1	CSARALVTSTDTQYF	TGCAGTGCTAGAGCTCTAGTAACGTCCACAGATACGCAGTATTTT
15	-	-	TRBJ2-1	TRBV24-1	CATSEGTDTLNEQFF	TGTGCCACCAGTGAAGGGACGGACACCCTAAATGAGCAGTTCTTC
14	-	TRBD1	TRBJ2-3	TRBV28	CASSWGGQAAHWDF	TGTGCCAGCAGTTGGGGCGGACAGGCGGCGCATTGGGATTTT
14	many	TRBD1	TRBJ2-7	TRBV29-1	CSVERDRGSSEQYF	TGCAGCGTAGAAAGGGACAGGGGGAGTTCCGAGCAGTACTTC
12	-	-	TRBJ1-1	TRBV7-8	CASIREGTEAFF	TGTGCCAGCATCCGAGAGGGTACTGAAGCTTTCTTT